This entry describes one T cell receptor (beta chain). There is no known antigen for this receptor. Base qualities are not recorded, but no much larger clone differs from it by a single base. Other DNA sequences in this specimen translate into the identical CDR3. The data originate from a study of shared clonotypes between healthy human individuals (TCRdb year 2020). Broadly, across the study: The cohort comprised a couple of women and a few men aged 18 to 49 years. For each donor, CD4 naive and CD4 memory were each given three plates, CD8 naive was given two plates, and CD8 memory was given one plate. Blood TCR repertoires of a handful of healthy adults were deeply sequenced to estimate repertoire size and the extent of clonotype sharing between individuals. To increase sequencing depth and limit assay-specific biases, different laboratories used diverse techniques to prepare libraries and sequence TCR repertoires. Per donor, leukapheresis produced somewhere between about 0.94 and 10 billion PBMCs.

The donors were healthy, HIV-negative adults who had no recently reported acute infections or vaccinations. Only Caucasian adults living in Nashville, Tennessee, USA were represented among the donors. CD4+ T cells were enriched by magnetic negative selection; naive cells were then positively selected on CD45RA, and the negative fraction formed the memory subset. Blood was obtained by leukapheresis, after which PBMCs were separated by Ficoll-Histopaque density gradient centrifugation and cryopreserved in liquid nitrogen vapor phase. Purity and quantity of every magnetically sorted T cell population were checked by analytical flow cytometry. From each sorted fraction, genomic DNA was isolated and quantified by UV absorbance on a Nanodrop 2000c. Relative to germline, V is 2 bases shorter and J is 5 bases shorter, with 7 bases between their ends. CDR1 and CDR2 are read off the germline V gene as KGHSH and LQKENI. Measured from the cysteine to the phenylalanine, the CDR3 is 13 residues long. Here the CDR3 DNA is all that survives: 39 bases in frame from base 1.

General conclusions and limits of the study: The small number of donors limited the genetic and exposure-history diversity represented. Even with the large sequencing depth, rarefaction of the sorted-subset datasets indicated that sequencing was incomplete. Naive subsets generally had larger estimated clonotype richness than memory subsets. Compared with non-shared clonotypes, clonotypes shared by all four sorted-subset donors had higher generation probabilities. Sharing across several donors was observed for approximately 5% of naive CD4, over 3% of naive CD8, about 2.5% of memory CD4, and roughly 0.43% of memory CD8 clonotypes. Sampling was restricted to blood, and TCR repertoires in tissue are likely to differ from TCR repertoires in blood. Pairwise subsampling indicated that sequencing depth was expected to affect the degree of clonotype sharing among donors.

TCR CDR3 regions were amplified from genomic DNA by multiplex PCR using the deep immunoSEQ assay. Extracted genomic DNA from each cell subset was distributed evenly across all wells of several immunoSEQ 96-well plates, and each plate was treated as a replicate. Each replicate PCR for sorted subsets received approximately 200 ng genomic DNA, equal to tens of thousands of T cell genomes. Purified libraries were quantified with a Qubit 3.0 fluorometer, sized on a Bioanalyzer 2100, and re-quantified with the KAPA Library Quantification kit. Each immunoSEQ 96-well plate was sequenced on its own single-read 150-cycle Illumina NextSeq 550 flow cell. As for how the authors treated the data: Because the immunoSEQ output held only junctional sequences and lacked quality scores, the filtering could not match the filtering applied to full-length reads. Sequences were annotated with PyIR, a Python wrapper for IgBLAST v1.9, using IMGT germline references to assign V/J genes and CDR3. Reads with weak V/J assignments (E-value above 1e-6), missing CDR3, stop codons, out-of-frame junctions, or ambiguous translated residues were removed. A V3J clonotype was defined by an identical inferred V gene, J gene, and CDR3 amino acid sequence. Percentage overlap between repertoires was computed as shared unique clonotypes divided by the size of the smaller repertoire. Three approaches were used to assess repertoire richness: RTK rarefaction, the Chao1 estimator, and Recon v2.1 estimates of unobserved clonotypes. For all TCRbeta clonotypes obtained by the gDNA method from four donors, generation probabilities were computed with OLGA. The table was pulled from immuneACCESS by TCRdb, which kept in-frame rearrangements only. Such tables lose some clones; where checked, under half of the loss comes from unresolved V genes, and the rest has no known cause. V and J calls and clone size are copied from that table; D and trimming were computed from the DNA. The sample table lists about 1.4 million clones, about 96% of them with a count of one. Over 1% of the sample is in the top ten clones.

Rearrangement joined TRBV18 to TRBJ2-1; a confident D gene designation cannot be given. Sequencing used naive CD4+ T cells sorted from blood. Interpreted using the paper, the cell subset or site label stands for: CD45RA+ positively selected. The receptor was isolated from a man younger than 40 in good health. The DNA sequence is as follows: TGTGCCAGCTCACCAGCACGAGACAATGAGCAGTTCTTC. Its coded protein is CASSPARDNEQFF.